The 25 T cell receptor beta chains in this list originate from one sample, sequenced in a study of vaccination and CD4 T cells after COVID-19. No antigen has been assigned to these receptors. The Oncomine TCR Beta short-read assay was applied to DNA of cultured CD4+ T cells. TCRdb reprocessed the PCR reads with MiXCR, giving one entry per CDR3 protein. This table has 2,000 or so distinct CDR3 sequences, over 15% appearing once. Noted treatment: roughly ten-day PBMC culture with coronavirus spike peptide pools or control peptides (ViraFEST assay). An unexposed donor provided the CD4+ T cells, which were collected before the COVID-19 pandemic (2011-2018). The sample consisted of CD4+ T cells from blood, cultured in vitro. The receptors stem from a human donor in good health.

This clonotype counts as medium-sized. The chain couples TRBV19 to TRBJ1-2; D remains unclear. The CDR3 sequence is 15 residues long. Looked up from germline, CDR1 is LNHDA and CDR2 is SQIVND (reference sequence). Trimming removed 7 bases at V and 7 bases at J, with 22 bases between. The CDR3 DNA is TGTGCCAGTAAAGTTGGAGCTTCCCGGGAACGTGGCTACACCTTC. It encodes CASKVGASRERGYTF.

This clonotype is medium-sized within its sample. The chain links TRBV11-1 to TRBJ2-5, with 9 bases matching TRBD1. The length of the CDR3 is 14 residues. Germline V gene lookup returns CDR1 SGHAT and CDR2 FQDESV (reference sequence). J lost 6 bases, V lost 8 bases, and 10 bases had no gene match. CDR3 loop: CASAIQGASKTQYF. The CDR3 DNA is TGTGCCAGCGCTATACAGGGGGCCTCAAAGACCCAGTACTTC.

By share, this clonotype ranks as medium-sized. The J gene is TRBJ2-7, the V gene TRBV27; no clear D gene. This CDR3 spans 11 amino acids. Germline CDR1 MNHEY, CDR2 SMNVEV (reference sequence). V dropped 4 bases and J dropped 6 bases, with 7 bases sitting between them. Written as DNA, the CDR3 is TGTGCCAGCAGTTCATGGGGCGAGCAGTACTTC. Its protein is CASSSWGEQYF.

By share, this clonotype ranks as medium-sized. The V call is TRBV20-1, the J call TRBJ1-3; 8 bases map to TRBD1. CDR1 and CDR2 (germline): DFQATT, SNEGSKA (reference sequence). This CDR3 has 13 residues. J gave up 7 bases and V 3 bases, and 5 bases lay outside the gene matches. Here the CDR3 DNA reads TGCAGTGCTAGGCAGGGGGCCGAGAACACCATATATTTT. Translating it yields CSARQGAENTIYF.

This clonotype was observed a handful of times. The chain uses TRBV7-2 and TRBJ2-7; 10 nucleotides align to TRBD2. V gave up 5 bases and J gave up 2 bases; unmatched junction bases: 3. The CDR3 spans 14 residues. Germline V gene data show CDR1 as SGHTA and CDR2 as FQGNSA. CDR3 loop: CASSGLAAPYEQYF. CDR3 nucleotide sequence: TGTGCCAGCAGCGGACTAGCGGCTCCCTACGAGCAGTACTTC. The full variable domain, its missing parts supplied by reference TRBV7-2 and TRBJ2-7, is GAGVSQSPSNKVTEKGKDVELRCDPISGHTALYWYRQSLGQGLEFLIYFQGNSAPDKSGLPSDRFSAERTGGSVSTLTIQRTQQEDSAVYLCASSGLAAPYEQYFGPGTRLTVT.

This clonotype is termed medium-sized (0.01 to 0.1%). The CDR3 here is CASSFRSSYEQYF. In nucleotides, the CDR3 is TGTGCCAGCAGCTTCAGGAGCTCCTACGAGCAGTACTTC. The chain carries TRBV7-2 and TRBJ2-7; D gene uncertain. CDR1 is SGHTA, CDR2 FQGNSA, per germline. CDR3 length equals 13 residues. V dropped 3 bases and J dropped 0 bases, with 6 bases sitting between them.

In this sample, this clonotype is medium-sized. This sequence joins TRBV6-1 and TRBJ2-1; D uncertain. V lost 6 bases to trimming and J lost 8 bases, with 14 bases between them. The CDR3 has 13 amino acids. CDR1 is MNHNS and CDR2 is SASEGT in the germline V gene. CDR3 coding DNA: TGTGCCAGCAGCCAATCTTACATGTATGAGCAGTTCTTC. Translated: CASSQSYMYEQFF.

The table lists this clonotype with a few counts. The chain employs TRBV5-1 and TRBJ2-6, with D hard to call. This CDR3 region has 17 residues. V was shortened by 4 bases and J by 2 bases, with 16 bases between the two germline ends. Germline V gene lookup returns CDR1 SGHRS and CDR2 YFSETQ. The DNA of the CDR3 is TGCGCCAGCAGCCGGTCCCCTGCCCAAACTGGGGCCAACGTCCTGACTTTC. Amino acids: CASSRSPAQTGANVLTF.

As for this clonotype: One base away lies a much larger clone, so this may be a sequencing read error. CDR3 nucleotide sequence: TGTGCGGCTTATCGACTGCTCGATGACTACACCTTC. This gives the protein CAAYRLLDDYTF. The chain is built from TRBV19 and TRBJ1-2; D remains ambiguous. The CDR3 has 12 residues. Germline lookup yields CDR1 LNHDA and CDR2 SQIVND (reference sequence).

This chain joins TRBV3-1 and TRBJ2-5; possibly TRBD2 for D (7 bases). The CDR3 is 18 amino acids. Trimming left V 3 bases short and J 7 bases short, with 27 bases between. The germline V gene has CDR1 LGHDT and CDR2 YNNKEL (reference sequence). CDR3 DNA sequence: TGTGCCAGCAGCCATATTAGCCGTCGGGGGGCCCATAGGACGACCCAGTACTTC. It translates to CASSHISRRGAHRTTQYF.

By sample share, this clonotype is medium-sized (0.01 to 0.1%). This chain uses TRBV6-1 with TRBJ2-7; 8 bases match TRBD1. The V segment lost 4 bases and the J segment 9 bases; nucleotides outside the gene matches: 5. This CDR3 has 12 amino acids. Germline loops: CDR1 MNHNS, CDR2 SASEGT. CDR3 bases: TGTGCCAGCAGTGCCGGACAGGGTAGGCAGTACTTC. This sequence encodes CASSAGQGRQYF.

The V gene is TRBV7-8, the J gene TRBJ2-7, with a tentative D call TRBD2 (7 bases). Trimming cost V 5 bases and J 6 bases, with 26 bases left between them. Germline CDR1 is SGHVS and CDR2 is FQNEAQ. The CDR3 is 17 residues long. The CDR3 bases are TGTGCCAGCAGCCCCCCCTTGCGGGAGAATCCCAGGGGCGAGCAGTACTTC. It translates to CASSPPLRENPRGEQYF.

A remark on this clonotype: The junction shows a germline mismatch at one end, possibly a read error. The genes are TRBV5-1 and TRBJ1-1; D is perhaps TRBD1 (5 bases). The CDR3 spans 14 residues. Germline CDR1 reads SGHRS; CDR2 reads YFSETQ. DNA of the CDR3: TGCGCCAACAGCCGACTTACAGGGAACACTGAAGCTTTCTTT. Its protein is CANSRLTGNTEAFF.

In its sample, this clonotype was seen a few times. The CDR3 DNA follows: TGTGCCAGCAGCCCACACGGACTAGCGGGAGGGGGGACCCAGTACTTC. Translation gives CASSPHGLAGGGTQYF. The rearrangement uses TRBV9 and TRBJ2-5; 15 nucleotides align to TRBD2. The length of the CDR3 is 16 residues. J was trimmed by 7 bases and V by 4 bases; bases with no gene match: 8. Germline V gene data show CDR1 as SGDLS and CDR2 as YYNGEE.

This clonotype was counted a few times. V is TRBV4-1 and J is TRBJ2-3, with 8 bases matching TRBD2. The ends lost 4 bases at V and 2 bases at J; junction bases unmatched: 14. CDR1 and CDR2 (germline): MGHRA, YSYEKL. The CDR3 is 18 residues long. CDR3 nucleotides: TGCGCCAGCAGCCCCGGACCTTCTTTTAGCGGGAACACAGATACGCAGTATTTT. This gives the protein CASSPGPSFSGNTDTQYF.

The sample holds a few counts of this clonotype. The CDR3 sequence: CASSLGQNYEQYF. CDR3 sequence (DNA): TGTGCCAGCTCACTCGGACAAAACTACGAGCAGTACTTC. The chain combines TRBV18 with TRBJ2-7; D is perhaps TRBD1 (5 bases). Germline CDR1 and CDR2: KGHSH and LQKENI. V lost 4 bases to trimming and J lost 3 bases, with 10 bases between them. CDR3 length equals 13 residues.

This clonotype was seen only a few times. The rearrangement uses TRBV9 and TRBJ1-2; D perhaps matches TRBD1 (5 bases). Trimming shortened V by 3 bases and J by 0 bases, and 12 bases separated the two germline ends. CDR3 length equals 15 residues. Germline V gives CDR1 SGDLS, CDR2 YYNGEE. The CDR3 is CASSATIGANYGYTF. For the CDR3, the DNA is TGTGCCAGCAGCGCTACCATAGGGGCTAACTATGGCTACACCTTC.

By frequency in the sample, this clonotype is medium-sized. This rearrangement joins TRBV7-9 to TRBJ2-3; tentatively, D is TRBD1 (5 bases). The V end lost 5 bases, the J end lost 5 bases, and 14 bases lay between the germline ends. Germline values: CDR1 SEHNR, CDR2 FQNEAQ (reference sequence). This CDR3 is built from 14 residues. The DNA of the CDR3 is TGTGCCAGCAGCCCGCAGGGTTGGGAAGATACGCAGTATTTT. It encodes CASSPQGWEDTQYF.

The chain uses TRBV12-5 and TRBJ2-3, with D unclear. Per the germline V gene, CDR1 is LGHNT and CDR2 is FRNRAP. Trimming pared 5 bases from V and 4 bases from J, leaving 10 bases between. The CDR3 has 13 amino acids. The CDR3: CASGISEADTQYF. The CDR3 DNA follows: TGTGCTAGTGGTATAAGTGAGGCAGATACGCAGTATTTT.

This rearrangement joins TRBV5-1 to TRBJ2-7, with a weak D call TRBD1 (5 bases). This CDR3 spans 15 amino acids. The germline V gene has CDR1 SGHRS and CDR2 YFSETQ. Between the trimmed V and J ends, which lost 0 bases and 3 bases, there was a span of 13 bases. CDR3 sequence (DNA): TGCGCCAGCAGCTTGGGGACATCTGGGGTCTACGAGCAGTACTTC. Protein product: CASSLGTSGVYEQYF.

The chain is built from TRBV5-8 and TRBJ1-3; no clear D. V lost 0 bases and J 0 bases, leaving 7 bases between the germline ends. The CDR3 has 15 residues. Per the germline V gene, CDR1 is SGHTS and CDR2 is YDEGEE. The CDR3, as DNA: TGTGCCAGCAGCTTGGTGCGCAGCTCTGGAAACACCATATATTTT. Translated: CASSLVRSSGNTIYF.

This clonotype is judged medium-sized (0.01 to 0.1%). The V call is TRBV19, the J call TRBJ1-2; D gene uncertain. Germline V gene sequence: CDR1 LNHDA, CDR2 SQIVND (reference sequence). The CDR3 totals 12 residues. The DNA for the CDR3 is TGTGCGGCTTATCGACTGCTCGATGGCTACACCTTC. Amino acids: CAAYRLLDGYTF.

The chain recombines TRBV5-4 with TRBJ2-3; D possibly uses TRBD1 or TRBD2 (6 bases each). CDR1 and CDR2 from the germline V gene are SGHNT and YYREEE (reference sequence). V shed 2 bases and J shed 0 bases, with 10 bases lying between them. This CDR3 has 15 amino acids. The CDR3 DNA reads TGTGCCAGCAGCTTTAGGGGGGCGAGCACAGATACGCAGTATTTT. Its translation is CASSFRGASTDTQYF.

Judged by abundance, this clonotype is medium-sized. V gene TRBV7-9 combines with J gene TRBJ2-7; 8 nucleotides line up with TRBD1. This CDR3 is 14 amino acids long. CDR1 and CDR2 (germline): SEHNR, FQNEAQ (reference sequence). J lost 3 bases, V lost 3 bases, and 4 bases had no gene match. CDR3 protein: CASSFEDRDYEQYF. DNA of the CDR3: TGTGCCAGCAGCTTCGAGGACAGGGACTACGAGCAGTACTTC.

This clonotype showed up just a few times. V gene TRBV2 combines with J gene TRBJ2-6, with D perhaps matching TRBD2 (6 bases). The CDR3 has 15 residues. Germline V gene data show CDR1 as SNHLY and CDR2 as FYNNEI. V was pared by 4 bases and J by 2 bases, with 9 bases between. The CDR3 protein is CASSGDFPGANVLTF. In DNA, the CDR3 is TGTGCCAGCAGTGGGGACTTTCCTGGGGCCAACGTCCTGACTTTC.